Below, 27 T cell receptor beta chains from the same sample are listed, as sequenced in a study of immune cell composition in non-small cell lung cancer. Assay: immunoSEQ multiplex PCR; the TCRdb copy retains only in-frame clones and omits some. Of 8,500 to 14,000 clones detected, roughly 60% appear once; the ten largest clones hold 18%. Sample: lung tumor tissue. The receptors originated from a human donor with non-small cell lung cancer.

This chain links TRBV30 with TRBJ2-1, with TRBD1 identical over 9 bases. The V segment lost 2 bases and the J segment 4 bases; nucleotides outside the gene matches: 9. The CDR3 totals 16 residues. In germline, CDR1 is GTSNPN, CDR2 SVGIG (reference sequence). DNA of the CDR3: TGTGCCTGGAGTTCCGTGTCCGGGACAGGGTACAATGAGCAGTTCTTC. Protein sequence: CAWSSVSGTGYNEQFF. The full variable domain, its missing parts supplied by reference TRBV30 and TRBJ2-1, is SQTIHQWPATLVQPVGSPLSLECTVEGTSNPNLYWYRQAAGRGLQLLFYSVGIGQISSEVPQNLSASRPQDRQFILSSKKLLLSDSGFYLCAWSSVSGTGYNEQFFGPGTRLTVL.

The gene calls are TRBV5-1 and TRBJ1-1; 8 bases line up with TRBD1. Germline V gene sequence: CDR1 SGHRS, CDR2 YFSETQ. The CDR3 covers 19 residues. The V gene end was trimmed by 0 bases and the J gene end by 8 bases; junction bases not matched to a gene: 21. Written as DNA, the CDR3 is TGCGCCAGCAGCTTGGAACGACCTGGACAGGGTACGCTAATGAAGGAAGCTTTCTTT. Translation gives CASSLERPGQGTLMKEAFF.

This chain uses TRBV11-2 with TRBJ1-2; 9 positions agree with TRBD1. Germline V gives CDR1 SGHAT, CDR2 FQNNGV. J was trimmed by 7 bases and V by 4 bases; bases with no gene match: 7. This CDR3 is built from 14 residues. CDR3 loop: CASSSKGTGPGYTF. DNA for the CDR3: TGTGCCAGCAGCTCAAAGGGGACAGGGCCTGGCTACACCTTC.

This sequence joins TRBV5-1 and TRBJ2-3; D gene uncertain. This CDR3 is 14 amino acids long. V was cut by 1 base and J by 0 bases, with 6 bases left in between. Looked up from germline, CDR1 is SGHRS and CDR2 is YFSETQ. CDR3 region: CASSLLGSTDTQYF. CDR3 coding DNA: TGCGCCAGCAGCTTGCTCGGTAGCACAGATACGCAGTATTTT.

This clone was picked up a small number of times. The J gene is TRBJ2-7, the V gene TRBV28, with D uncertain. Deletions cut 9 bases from V and 3 bases from J, with 9 bases between. The CDR3 has 11 residues. Per the germline V gene, CDR1 is MDHEN and CDR2 is SYDVKM. The CDR3 here is CARHSFYEQYF. As DNA, the CDR3 is TGTGCCAGACACAGCTTCTACGAGCAGTACTTC.

In this sample, this clone turned up a few times. V is TRBV28 and J is TRBJ2-7, with 11 nucleotides matching TRBD2. The CDR3 is 16 amino acids. Germline-derived CDR1 and CDR2 are MDHEN and SYDVKM. Trimming removed 6 bases from V and 4 bases from J; junction bases left unmatched: 11. Here the CDR3 reads CASSRPTTSGTYEQYF. CDR3 DNA sequence: TGTGCCAGCAGCAGGCCCACGACTAGCGGGACTTACGAGCAGTACTTC.

The chain carries TRBV28 and TRBJ2-2, with 8 positions matching TRBD1. Germline V gives CDR1 MDHEN, CDR2 SYDVKM. Trimming removed 2 bases from V and 4 bases from J; junction bases left unmatched: 0. This CDR3 has 14 amino acids. The DNA for the CDR3 is TGTGCCAGCAGTTTACAGGGGGCCACCGGGGAGCTGTTTTTT. It codes for CASSLQGATGELFF.

V gene TRBV9 combines with J gene TRBJ2-7; D may be TRBD2 (6 bases). This CDR3 has 14 residues. Trimming removed 3 bases from V and 0 bases from J, with 10 bases in between. The V gene's germline CDR1 is SGDLS and CDR2 YYNGEE. The CDR3 here is CASSGGGNSYEQYF. CDR3 DNA sequence: TGTGCCAGCAGCGGCGGCGGGAACTCCTACGAGCAGTACTTC.

The V and J genes are TRBV2 and TRBJ1-2; no clear D. CDR1 and CDR2 from the germline V gene are SNHLY and FYNNEI. CDR3 length: 11 residues. The V end was cut by 7 bases, the J end by 3 bases, with 6 bases between. The CDR3 loop is CASKNYYGYTF. For the CDR3, the DNA is TGTGCCAGCAAGAACTACTATGGCTACACCTTC. Filled out from reference TRBV2 and TRBJ1-2, the complete variable domain reads EPEVTQTPSHQVTQMGQEVILRCVPISNHLYFYWYRQILGQKVEFLVSFYNNEISEKSEIFDDQFSVERPDGSNFTLKIRSTKLEDSAMYFCASKNYYGYTFGSGTRLTVV.

The chain employs TRBV4-1 and TRBJ2-3; a possible D gene is TRBD2 (5 bases). The CDR3 covers 16 residues. Between the trimmed V and J ends, which lost 1 base and 0 bases, there was a span of 11 bases. Germline CDR1 and CDR2: MGHRA and YSYEKL. CDR3 in amino acids: CASSQGLGASTDTQYF. CDR3 nucleotide sequence: TGCGCCAGCAGCCAAGGGTTGGGAGCGAGCACAGATACGCAGTATTTT.

This clone is termed medium-sized (0.01 to 0.1%). This chain joins TRBV19 and TRBJ2-2; D perhaps matches TRBD2 (5 bases). The CDR3 covers 13 residues. Germline values: CDR1 LNHDA, CDR2 SQIVND (reference sequence). V was cut by 2 bases and J by 7 bases, with 8 bases left in between. The CDR3 is CASSISRGGELFF. DNA of the CDR3: TGTGCCAGTAGTATAAGTCGGGGCGGGGAGCTGTTTTTT.

The chain combines TRBV28 with TRBJ2-2; D perhaps matches TRBD1 (5 bases). Germline CDR1 is MDHEN and CDR2 is SYDVKM. The CDR3 length is 14 residues. The V end lost 6 bases, the J end lost 1 base, and 9 bases lay between the germline ends. The CDR3 protein is CASRPQGNTGELFF. The CDR3 DNA reads as TGTGCCAGCAGGCCTCAGGGGAACACCGGGGAGCTGTTTTTT. The variable domain in full, with the rest retrieved from reference TRBV28 and TRBJ2-2, is DVKVTQSSRYLVKRTGEKVFLECVQDMDHENMFWYRQDPGLGLRLIYFSYDVKMKEKGDIPEGYSVSREKKERFSLILESASTNQTSMYLCASRPQGNTGELFFGEGSRLTVL.

In its sample, this clone was seen a few times. This chain joins TRBV4-1 and TRBJ2-1; 8 bases line up with TRBD2. V shed 3 bases and J 16 bases; nucleotides not matched to a gene: 8. There are 12 residues in the CDR3. Germline V gene data show CDR1 as MGHRA and CDR2 as YSYEKL. CDR3 in amino acids: CASSHRSGTIFF. For the CDR3, the DNA is TGCGCCAGCAGCCATCGTAGCGGGACAATTTTCTTC.

The rearrangement uses TRBV7-8 and TRBJ1-5; D gene unclear. This CDR3 has 14 residues. The germline gives CDR1 SGHVS, CDR2 FQNEAQ. V was cut by 5 bases and J by 0 bases, with 8 bases left in between. CDR3 coding DNA: TGTGCCAGCAGCCCCCCTTATAGCAATCAGCCCCAGCATTTT. Its translation is CASSPPYSNQPQHF.

This clone turned up a few times. The J gene is TRBJ1-1, the V gene TRBV18; the D gene is possibly TRBD1 (6 bases). Trimming pared 3 bases from V and 1 base from J, leaving 15 bases between. The CDR3 spans 16 residues. Looked up from germline, CDR1 is KGHSH and CDR2 is LQKENI. The chain's CDR3 is CASSPTGGYGNTEAFF. The CDR3 region has the DNA TGTGCCAGCTCACCGACAGGCGGTTATGGGAACACTGAAGCTTTCTTT.

The CDR3 nucleotides read TGTGCCAGCTCAACCAGCACCTACAGGGTCCCCAATCAGCCCCAGCATTTT. Residues: CASSTSTYRVPNQPQHF. The rearrangement links TRBV18 to TRBJ1-5, with D perhaps TRBD1 (6 bases). This CDR3 region has 17 residues. Germline V CDR1 and CDR2: KGHSH, LQKENI. V lost 5 bases and J lost 3, with 20 bases in between.

The chain has TRBV4-1 and TRBJ2-7, with TRBD2 matching over 13 bases. The V and J ends lost 2 bases and 5 bases, in that order; junction bases with no gene match: 6. The germline gives CDR1 MGHRA, CDR2 YSYEKL. The CDR3 sequence is 16 residues long. The CDR3 is CASSQSTSGRFNEQYF. For the CDR3, the DNA is TGCGCCAGCAGCCAATCGACTAGCGGGAGGTTCAACGAGCAGTACTTC.

This clone was observed once. V and J are TRBV11-1 and TRBJ2-7, with 9 bases that match TRBD1. The germline CDR1 and CDR2 sequences are SGHAT and FQDESV (reference sequence). Trimming took 4 bases from V and 6 from J; bases not matched to a gene: 7. The CDR3 length is 14 residues. The CDR3 sequence: CASSSGTGNREQYF. As DNA, the CDR3 is TGTGCCAGCAGCTCCGGGACAGGGAACCGCGAGCAGTACTTC.

V and J are TRBV19 and TRBJ2-1; 8 bases line up with TRBD2. This CDR3 has 14 amino acids. CDR1 LNHDA and CDR2 SQIVND come from the germline V gene (reference sequence). Unmatched junction bases numbered 10, after V lost 7 bases and J lost 8 bases. The chain's CDR3 is CASMGLVPRHEQFF. CDR3 DNA sequence: TGTGCCAGTATGGGACTAGTCCCCCGCCATGAGCAGTTCTTC.

The chain combines TRBV5-1 with TRBJ2-3, with a tentative D call TRBD2 (5 bases). This CDR3 spans 15 amino acids. The V gene lost 5 bases and the J gene lost 2 bases, with 15 bases spanning the gap. Per germline, CDR1 SGHRS and CDR2 YFSETQ. The CDR3 loop is CASSPEAQTTDTQYF. Here the CDR3 DNA reads TGCGCCAGCAGTCCGGAGGCACAGACCACAGATACGCAGTATTTT.

Only a few counts were recorded for this clone. The CDR3 sequence: CASSQERDRGPQYF. The CDR3 nucleotides are TGTGCCAGCAGCCAAGAGCGGGACAGAGGCCCCCAGTACTTC. The chain links TRBV4-2 to TRBJ2-5; TRBD1 is a possible D gene (7 bases). Trimming removed 0 bases from V and 9 bases from J, with 14 bases in between. Per germline, CDR1 LGHNA and CDR2 YNFKEQ. The CDR3 spans 14 residues.

This clone has only one observation. The J gene is TRBJ2-1, the V gene TRBV5-4, with TRBD2 as a possible D gene (5 bases). V lost 4 bases and J 8 bases, leaving 10 bases between the germline ends. The CDR3 sequence is 12 residues long. Looked up from germline, CDR1 is SGHNT and CDR2 is YYREEE (reference sequence). The CDR3 loop reads CASSSSDYEQFF. CDR3 DNA sequence: TGTGCCAGCAGCAGTAGCGATTATGAGCAGTTCTTC.

This clone showed up just once. V usage is TRBV5-5 and J usage is TRBJ2-7; 7 bases agree with TRBD1. The germline gives CDR1 SGHKS, CDR2 YYEKEE (reference sequence). There are 14 residues in the CDR3. J was trimmed by 3 bases and V by 0 bases; bases with no gene match: 3. Written as DNA, the CDR3 is TGTGCCAGCAGCTTGGGACAGGGTCGCTACGAGCAGTACTTC. Translating it yields CASSLGQGRYEQYF.

This clone was counted a single time. The chain joins TRBV18 to TRBJ2-3; tentative D call: TRBD2 (6 bases). The CDR3 runs 17 residues. V lost 3 bases and J 1 base, leaving 17 bases between the germline ends. Germline-derived CDR1 and CDR2 are KGHSH and LQKENI. The CDR3 DNA reads as TGTGCCAGCTCACCTGTACCCCTTCAGCGGGGCACAGATACGCAGTATTTT. Translation: CASSPVPLQRGTDTQYF.

As DNA, the CDR3 is TGTGCCAGCAGCACAGGACCTACCTACGAGCAGTACTTC. Translated: CASSTGPTYEQYF. The chain couples TRBV7-3 to TRBJ2-7; tentative D call: TRBD1 (5 bases). Germline V gene sequence: CDR1 SGHTA, CDR2 FQGTGA. This CDR3 comprises 13 residues. Trimming took 5 bases from V and 2 from J, leaving 10 bases between them.

The chain combines TRBV19 with TRBJ1-4; D might be TRBD1 (5 bases). Germline loops: CDR1 LNHDA, CDR2 SQIVND (reference sequence). The CDR3 has 16 amino acids. Trimming took 5 bases from V and 7 from J, leaving 20 bases between them. DNA for the CDR3: TGTGCCAGTAGTGTCCTACCAGGGCCGGATGGTGAAAAACTGTTTTTT. Translating gives CASSVLPGPDGEKLFF.

The gene calls are TRBV28 and TRBJ2-7; 12 nucleotides align to TRBD2. V gave up 8 bases and J gave up 1 base; unmatched junction bases: 9. This CDR3 region has 16 residues. Germline CDR1 MDHEN, CDR2 SYDVKM. CDR3 DNA: TGTGCCAGCCGACTCGGGGGACTAGCGGGTTCCTACGAGCAGTACTTC. Translation: CASRLGGLAGSYEQYF.